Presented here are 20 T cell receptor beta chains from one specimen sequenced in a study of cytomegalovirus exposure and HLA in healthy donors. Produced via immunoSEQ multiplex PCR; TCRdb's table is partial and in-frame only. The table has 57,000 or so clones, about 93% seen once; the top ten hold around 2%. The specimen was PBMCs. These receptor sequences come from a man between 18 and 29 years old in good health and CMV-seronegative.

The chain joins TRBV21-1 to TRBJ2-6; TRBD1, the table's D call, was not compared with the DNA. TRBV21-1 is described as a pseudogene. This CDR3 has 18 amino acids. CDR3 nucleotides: TGTGCCAGCAGCAAAGTAGGGCACAGGGTGTCCGGGGCCAACGTCCTGACTTTC. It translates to CASSKVGHRVSGANVLTF.

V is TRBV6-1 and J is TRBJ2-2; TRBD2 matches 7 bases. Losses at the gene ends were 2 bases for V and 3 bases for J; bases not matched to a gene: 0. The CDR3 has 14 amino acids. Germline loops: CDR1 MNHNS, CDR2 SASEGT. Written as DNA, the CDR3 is TGTGCCAGCAGTGAACTAGCGGACACCGGGGAGCTGTTTTTT. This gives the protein CASSELADTGELFF.

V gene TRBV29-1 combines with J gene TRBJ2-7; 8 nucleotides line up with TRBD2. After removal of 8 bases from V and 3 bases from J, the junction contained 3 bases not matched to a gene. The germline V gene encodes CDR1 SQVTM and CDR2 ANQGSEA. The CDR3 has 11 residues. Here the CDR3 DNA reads TGCAGCCCGGGGGGGGGCTACGAGCAGTACTTC. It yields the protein CSPGGGYEQYF.

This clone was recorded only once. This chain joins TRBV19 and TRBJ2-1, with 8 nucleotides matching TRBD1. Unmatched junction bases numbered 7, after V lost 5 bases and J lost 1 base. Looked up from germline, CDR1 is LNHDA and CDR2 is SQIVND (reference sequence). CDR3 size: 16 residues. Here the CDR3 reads CASSASGGRSYNEQFF. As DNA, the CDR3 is TGTGCCAGTAGTGCCTCAGGGGGCAGGTCCTACAATGAGCAGTTCTTC.

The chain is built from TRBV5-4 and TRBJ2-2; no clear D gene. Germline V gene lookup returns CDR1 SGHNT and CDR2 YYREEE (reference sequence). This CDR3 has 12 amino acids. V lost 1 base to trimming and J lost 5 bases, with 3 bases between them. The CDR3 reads CASSLQTGELFF. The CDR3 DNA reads TGTGCCAGCAGCTTGCAGACCGGGGAGCTGTTTTTT. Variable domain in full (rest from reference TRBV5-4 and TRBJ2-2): ETGVTQSPTHLIKTRGQQVTLRCSSQSGHNTVSWYQQALGQGPQFIFQYYREEENGRGNFPPRFSGLQFPNYSSELNVNALELDDSALYLCASSLQTGELFFGEGSRLTVL.

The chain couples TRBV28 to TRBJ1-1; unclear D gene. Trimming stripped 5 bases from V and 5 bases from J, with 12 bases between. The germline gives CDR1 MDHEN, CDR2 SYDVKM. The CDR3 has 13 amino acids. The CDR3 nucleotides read TGTGCCAGCAGTCTCAAACGGGAGACTGAAGCTTTCTTT. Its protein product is CASSLKRETEAFF.

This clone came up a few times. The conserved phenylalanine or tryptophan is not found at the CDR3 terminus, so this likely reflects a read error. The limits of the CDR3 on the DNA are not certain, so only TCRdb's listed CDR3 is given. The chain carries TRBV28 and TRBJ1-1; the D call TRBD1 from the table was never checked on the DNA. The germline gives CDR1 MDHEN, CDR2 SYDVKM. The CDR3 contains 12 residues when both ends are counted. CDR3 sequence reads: CASSKQGLAYLL.

The CDR3 DNA is TGTGCCAGCAGCCCATTACTCATGAACACTGAAGCTTTCTTT. Protein: CASSPLLMNTEAFF. The V call is TRBV14, the J call TRBJ1-1, with D unclear. The CDR3 length is 14 residues. CDR1 is SGHDN, CDR2 FVKESK, per germline. Trimming removed 4 bases at V and 0 bases at J, with 9 bases between.

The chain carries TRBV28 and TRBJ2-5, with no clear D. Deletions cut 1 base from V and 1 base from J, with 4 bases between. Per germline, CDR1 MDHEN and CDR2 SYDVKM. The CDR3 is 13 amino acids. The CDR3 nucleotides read TGTGCCAGCAGTTTATCAGGCCAAGAGACCCAGTACTTC. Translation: CASSLSGQETQYF.

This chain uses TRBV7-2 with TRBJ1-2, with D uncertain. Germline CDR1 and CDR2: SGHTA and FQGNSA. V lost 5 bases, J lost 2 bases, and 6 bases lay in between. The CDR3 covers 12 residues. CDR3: CASSPQNYGYTF. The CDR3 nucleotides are TGTGCCAGCAGCCCTCAGAACTATGGCTACACCTTC.

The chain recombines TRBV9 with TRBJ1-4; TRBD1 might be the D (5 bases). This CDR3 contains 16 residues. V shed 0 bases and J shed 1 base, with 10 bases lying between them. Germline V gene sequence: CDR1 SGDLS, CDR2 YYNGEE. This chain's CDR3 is CASSVAGGLTNEKLFF. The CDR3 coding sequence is TGTGCCAGCAGCGTAGCGGGGGGTTTAACTAATGAAAAACTGTTTTTT. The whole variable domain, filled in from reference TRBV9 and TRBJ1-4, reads DSGVTQTPKHLITATGQRVTLRCSPRSGDLSVYWYQQSLDQGLQFLIQYYNGEERAKGNILERFSAQQFPDLHSELNLSSLELGDSALYFCASSVAGGLTNEKLFFGSGTQLSVL.

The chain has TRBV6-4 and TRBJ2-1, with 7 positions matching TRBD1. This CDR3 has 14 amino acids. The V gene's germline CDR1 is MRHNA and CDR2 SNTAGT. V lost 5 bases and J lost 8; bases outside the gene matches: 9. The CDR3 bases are TGTGCCAGCAGTAAGGGGGCGACTCGCGATGAGCAGTTCTTC. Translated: CASSKGATRDEQFF.

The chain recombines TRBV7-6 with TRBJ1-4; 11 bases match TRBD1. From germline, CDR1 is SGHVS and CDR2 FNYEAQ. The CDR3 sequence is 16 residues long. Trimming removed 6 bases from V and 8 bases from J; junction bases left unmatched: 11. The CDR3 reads CASSPRSGTGGEKLFF. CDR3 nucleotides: TGTGCCAGCAGTCCGAGATCCGGGACAGGGGGAGAAAAACTGTTTTTT.

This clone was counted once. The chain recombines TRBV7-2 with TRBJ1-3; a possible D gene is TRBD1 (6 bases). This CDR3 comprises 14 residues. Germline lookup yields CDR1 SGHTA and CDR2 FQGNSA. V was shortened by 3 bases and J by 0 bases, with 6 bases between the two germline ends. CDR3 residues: CASSLGASGNTIYF. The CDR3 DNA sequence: TGTGCCAGCAGCTTGGGGGCCTCTGGAAACACCATATATTTT.

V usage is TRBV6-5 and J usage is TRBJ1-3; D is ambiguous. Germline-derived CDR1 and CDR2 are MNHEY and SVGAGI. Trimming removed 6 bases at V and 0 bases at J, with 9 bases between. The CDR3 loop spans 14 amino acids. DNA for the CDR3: TGTGCCAGCAGACCTCCCAGCTCTGGAAACACCATATATTTT. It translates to CASRPPSSGNTIYF.

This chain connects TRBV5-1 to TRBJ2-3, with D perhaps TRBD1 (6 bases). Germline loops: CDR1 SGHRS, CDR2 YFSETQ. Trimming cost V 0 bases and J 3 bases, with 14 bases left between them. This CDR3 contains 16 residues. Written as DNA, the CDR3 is TGCGCCAGCAGCTTGGCCGGAACAGGGCTAACAGATACGCAGTATTTT. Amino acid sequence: CASSLAGTGLTDTQYF.

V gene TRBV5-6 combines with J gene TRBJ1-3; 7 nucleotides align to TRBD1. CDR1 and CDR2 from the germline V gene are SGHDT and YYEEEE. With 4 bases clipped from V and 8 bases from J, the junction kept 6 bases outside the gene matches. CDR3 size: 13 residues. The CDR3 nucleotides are TGTGCCAGCAGCCTAAAGGGGGCTTACACCATATATTTT. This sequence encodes CASSLKGAYTIYF. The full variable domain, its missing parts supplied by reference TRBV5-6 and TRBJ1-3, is DAGVTQSPTHLIKTRGQQVTLRCSPKSGHDTVSWYQQALGQGPQFIFQYYEEEERQRGNFPDRFSGHQFPNYSSELNVNALLLGDSALYLCASSLKGAYTIYFGEGSWLTVV.

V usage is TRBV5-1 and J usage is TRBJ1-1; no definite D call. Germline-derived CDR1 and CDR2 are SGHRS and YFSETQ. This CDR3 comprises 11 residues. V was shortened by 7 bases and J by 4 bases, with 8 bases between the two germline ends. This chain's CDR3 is CASGLGTEAFF. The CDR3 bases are TGCGCCAGCGGGCTCGGCACTGAAGCTTTCTTT. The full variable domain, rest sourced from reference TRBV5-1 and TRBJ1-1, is KAGVTQTPRYLIKTRGQQVTLSCSPISGHRSVSWYQQTPGQGLQFLFEYFSETQRNKGNFPGRFSGRQFSNSRSEMNVSTLELGDSALYLCASGLGTEAFFGQGTRLTVV.

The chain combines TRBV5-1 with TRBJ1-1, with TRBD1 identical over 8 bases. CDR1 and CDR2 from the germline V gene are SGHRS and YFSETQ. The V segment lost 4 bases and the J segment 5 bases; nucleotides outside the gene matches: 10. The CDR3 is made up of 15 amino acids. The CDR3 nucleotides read TGCGCCAGCAGCCCGCGGACAGGGTGGTCGACTGAAGCTTTCTTT. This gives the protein CASSPRTGWSTEAFF.

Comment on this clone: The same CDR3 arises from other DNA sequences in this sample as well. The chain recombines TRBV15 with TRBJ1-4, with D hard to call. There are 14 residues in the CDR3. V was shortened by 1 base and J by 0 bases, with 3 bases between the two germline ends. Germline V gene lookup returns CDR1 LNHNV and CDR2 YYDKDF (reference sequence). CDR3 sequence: CATSRAATNEKLFF. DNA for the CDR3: TGTGCCACCAGCAGAGCCGCAACTAATGAAAAACTGTTTTTT.